The sequence of this T cell receptor beta chain was determined in a study of T cells in Graves' hyperthyroidism and ophthalmopathy. CDR1 and CDR2 from the germline V gene are SGHNT and YYREEE (reference sequence). V was pared by 4 bases and J by 3 bases, with 14 bases between. The CDR3 loop spans 14 amino acids. RNA transcripts were the template for amplifying TCR beta CDR3 regions. HTBI primers were used for first-round RT-PCR of the TCR CDR3. TCRdb used MiXCR to reprocess the multiplex PCR reads, holding one entry per CDR3 protein. This table holds about 720,000 distinct CDR3 sequences, about 17% found once.

The chain joins TRBV5-4 to TRBJ2-7; TRBD2 might be the D (5 bases). The sequence was obtained from a man between 18 and 35 years old with Graves' hyperthyroidism. The material sequenced was blood. As DNA, the CDR3 is TGTGCCAGCAGCCGAGAGACGGGGAGCTACGAGCAGTACTTC. Its translation is CASSRETGSYEQYF.